This T cell receptor beta chain emerged from a study of blood T cell repertoires in COVID-19. As for the study in general: COVID-19 samples from acute and convalescent phases originated in the United States, Italy and Spain. PBMCs, B-cell-depleted T cells, or T cells provided the cDNA or gDNA that made up the material.

This clone turned up a few times. Germline assignment: CDR1 SGHNT and CDR2 YYREEE (reference sequence). With 7 bases removed from V and 5 bases from J, the gap between germline ends came to 16 bases. This CDR3 is 14 amino acids long. Original methodology: Scientists estimated how many nucleated cells there were by amplifying reference gene primers. Measured with immunoSEQ multiplex PCR; TCRdb has only the in-frame clones, and not every one. D and trimming come from the DNA, and the V and J calls and clone size come from that table. This sample has 90,000 to 150,000 clones, with 70% to 80% found just once.

The V call is TRBV5-4, the J call TRBJ2-1, with D hard to call. The clonotype originates from a man aged 50 to 59 with acute or convalescent COVID-19. The material sequenced was peripheral blood. CDR3 coding DNA: TGTGCCAGCTCATTGTCCGCCGCGGACAATGAGCAGTTCTTC. This translates into CASSLSAADNEQFF.